In its sample, the clone carrying this T cell receptor (beta chain) was seen many times. The CDR3 has 12 amino acids. Germline lookup yields CDR1 MDHEN and CDR2 SYDVKM. The V and J ends lost 8 bases and 3 bases respectively, with 7 bases between them. Specified time point: persistent/refractory GD, antithyroid drugs over 5 years with positive TRAb. The authors made the TCR library using RNA they extracted from PBMCs. These data originate in a study of regulatory T cells in long-lasting Graves disease. About the research overall: The definition of persistent Graves' disease was over 5 years of antithyroid drugs with positive TSH receptor antibodies.

To make TCR beta libraries, researchers used iRepertoire HTBI primers and Arm-PCR of CDR3 regions. One entry per CDR3 protein results from TCRdb running MiXCR on the multiplex PCR reads. The sample includes roughly 500,000 distinct CDR3 sequences, less than 25% of them seen just once. This TCR came from a female donor with Graves disease. The source was peripheral blood mononuclear cells (PBMCs), collected when the disease was refractory, from a patient treated with antithyroid drugs. The J gene is TRBJ2-2, the V gene TRBV28; possible D gene TRBD2, 5 bases. The CDR3 here is CASGLYTGELFF. CDR3 in DNA: TGTGCCAGCGGACTGTACACCGGGGAGCTGTTTTTT.